This T cell receptor beta chain was profiled in a study of shared clonotypes between healthy human individuals. Some clones are missing from TCRdb's copy, which holds only in-frame ones; the method was immunoSEQ multiplex PCR. This repertoire shows more than 2,000,000 clones, around 90% found once; its top ten account for more than 0.12%. A remark on this clone: Other nucleotide sequences in the sample specify the same CDR3.

Germline V gene sequence: CDR1 ENHRY, CDR2 SYGVKD. Trimming stripped 3 bases from V and 4 bases from J, with 13 bases between. This CDR3 is built from 15 residues. The sequenced material came from naive CD4+ T cells sorted from blood. As to subset: CD45RA+ positively selected. J is TRBJ1-5 and V is TRBV10-3; tentative D call: TRBD1 (6 bases). The origin of this receptor is a man younger than 35 in good health. The CDR3 sequence: CAISDSGGPNQPQHF. CDR3 bases: TGTGCCATCAGTGACAGCGGGGGCCCAAATCAGCCCCAGCATTTT.